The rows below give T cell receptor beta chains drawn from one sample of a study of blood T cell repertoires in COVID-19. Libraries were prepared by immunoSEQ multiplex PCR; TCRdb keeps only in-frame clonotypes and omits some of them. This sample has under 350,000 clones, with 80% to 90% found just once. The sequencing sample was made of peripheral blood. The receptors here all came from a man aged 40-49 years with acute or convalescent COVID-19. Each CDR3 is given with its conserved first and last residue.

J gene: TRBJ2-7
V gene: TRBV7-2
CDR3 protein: CASSLKGVPIYEQYF

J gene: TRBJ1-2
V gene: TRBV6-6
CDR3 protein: CASSLFYGYTF

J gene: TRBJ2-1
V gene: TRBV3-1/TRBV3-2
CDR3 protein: CASSQARGAGHNEQFF

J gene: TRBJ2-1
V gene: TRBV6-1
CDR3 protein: CASSEQRAWNEQFF

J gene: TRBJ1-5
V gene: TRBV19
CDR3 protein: CASSPGVNQPQHF

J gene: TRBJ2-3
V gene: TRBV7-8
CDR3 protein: CASTPLTQLLDTQYF

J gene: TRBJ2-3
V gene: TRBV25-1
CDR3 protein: CASSEYRTGRGDTQYF

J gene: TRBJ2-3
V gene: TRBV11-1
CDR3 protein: CASTLRQGPTDTQYF

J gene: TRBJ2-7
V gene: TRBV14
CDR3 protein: CASSHYIEPGSPYEQYF

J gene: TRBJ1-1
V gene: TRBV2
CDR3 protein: CASSWDRVNTEAFF

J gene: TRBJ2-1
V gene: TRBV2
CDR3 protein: CASTRTSGLSYNEQFF

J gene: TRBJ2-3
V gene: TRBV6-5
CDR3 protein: CASSYHSSDTQYF

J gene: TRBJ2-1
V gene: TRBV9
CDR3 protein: CASSPPGLAGPYNEQFF

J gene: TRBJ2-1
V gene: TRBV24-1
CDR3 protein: CATSDFEQGVGQFF

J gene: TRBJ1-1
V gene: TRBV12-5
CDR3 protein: CASGLTGVGTEAFF

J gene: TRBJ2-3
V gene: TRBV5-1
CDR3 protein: CASTLGGGRSSTDTQYF

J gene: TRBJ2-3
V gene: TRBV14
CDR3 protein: CASSRRTASTDTQYF

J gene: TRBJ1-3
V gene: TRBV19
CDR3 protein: CASRSGGSGNTIYF

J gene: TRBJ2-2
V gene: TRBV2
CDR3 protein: CASSANSFFGELFF

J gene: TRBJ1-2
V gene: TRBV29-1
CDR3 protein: CSVRDRGLKKDYGYTF

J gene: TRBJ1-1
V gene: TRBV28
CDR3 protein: CASSFFPVQNTEAFF

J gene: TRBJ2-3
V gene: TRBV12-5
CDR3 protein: CASGGTSGFTDTQYF

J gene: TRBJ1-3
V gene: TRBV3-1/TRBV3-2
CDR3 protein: CASSQTRSGNTIYF

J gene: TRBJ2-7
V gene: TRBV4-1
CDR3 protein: CASSQDPDAAYEQYF

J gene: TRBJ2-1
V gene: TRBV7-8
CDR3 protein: CASSFATGGNEQFF

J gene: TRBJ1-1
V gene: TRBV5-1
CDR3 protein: CASSLATGGNTEAFF

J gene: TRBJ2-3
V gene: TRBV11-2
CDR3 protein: CASSTSTLVDTQYF

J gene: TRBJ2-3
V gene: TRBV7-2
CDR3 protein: CASSLVRTSGGGYTDTQYF

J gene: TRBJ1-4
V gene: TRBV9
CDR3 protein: CASSYTGRGDEKLFF

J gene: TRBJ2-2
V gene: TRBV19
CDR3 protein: CASSSGQGDTGELFF

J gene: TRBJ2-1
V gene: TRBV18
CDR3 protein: CASSPFGLVRVNEQFF

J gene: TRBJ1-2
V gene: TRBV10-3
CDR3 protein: CAISEWTVGYTF

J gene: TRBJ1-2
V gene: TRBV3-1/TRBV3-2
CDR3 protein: CASSQAGDYGYTF

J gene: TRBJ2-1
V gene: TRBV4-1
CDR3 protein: CASSIPGTGYNEQFF

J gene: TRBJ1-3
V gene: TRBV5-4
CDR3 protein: CASSQDRRGAGNTIYF

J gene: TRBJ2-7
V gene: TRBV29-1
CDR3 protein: CSVEEGQGLRYEQYF

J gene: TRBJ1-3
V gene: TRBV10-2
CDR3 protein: CASKSRSSGNTIYF

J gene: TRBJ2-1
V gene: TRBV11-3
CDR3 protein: CASSLGQGALNEQFF

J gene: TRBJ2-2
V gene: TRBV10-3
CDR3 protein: CAISEFAGSTGELFF

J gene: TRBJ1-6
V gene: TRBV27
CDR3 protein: CASRSGSYNSPLHF

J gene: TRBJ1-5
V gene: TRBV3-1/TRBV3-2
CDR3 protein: CASSHQGQGNQPQHF

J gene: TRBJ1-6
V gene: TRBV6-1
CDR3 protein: CASSEAHSLNSPLHF

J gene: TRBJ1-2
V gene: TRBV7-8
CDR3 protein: CASSLRLNYGYTF

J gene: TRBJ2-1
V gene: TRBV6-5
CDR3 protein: CASSYRPLGSGDEQFF

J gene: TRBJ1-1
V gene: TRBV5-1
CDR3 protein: CASSLRRDVGQNTEAFF

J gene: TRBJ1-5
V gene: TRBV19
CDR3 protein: CASWSGQNSNQPQHF